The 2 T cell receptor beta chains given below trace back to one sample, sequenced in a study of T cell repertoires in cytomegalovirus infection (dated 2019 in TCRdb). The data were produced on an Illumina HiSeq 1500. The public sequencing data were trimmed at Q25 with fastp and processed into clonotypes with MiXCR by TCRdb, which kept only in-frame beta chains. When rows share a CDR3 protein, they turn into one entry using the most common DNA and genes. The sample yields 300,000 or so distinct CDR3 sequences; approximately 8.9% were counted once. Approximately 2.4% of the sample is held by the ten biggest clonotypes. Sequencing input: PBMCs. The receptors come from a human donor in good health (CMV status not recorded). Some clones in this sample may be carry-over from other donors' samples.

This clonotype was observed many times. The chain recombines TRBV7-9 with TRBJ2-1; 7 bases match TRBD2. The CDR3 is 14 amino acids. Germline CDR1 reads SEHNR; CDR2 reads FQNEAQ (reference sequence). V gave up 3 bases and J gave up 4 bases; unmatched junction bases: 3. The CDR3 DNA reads TGTGCCAGCAGCTTGGAAGCGGGGTACAATGAGCAGTTCTTC. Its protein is CASSLEAGYNEQFF.

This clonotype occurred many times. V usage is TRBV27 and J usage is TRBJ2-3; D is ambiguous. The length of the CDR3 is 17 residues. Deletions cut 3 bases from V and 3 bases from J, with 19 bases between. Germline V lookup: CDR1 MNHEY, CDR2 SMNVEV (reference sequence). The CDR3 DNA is TGTGCCAGCAGTTTGGACCCCGGTGGGATGCGGACAGATACGCAGTATTTT. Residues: CASSLDPGGMRTDTQYF.